This T cell receptor beta chain was identified in a study of CXCR3-negative and CXCR3-positive naive CD8 T cells. Study outcomes and limitations: CXCR3-positive naive cells carried more hydrophobic TRB CDR3s than CXCR3-negative ones.

The CDR3 contains 15 residues. About this clonotype itself: The antigen is not known.

Carrying UMI labels, the TRB cDNA libraries were prepared through 5' RACE. After re-calling the 5' RACE reads, TCRdb lists one entry per CDR3 protein, DNA absent. The specimen's table records over 150,000 distinct CDR3 sequences. The sequenced sample was naive CXCR3+ CD8+ T cells from blood. Subset noted: CD45RO-CCR7+CD27+CD95- naive CD8+ T cells expressing CXCR3 (TNR3+). This chain uses TRBV12-3 or TRBV12-4 with TRBJ2-1; TCRdb selects TRBD1, and the lack of DNA leaves this call unchecked. The sequence derives from a human donor in good health. Some clones in this sample may be carry-over from other donors' samples. CDR3 protein: CASSPGAGAPNEQFF.